Below are 30 T cell receptor beta chains sequenced from a single sample in a study of PD-L1 blockade in urothelial cancer. Time point here: pretreatment peripheral blood. Method: immunoSEQ multiplex PCR; TCRdb's copy keeps in-frame clones and lacks some. This table holds approximately 56,000 clones, over 75% found once. Source: PBMCs, taken around atezolizumab (anti-PD-L1) treatment. The receptors were gathered from a man in his sixties or seventies with urothelial cancer.

V is TRBV2 and J is TRBJ2-7; tentatively, D is TRBD1 (6 bases). Per the germline V gene, CDR1 is SNHLY and CDR2 is FYNNEI. The CDR3 covers 13 residues. Deletions cut 6 bases from V and 2 bases from J, with 11 bases between. DNA for the CDR3: TGTGCCAGCAGCGACAGGCTGACCTACGAGCAGTACTTC. Translation gives CASSDRLTYEQYF.

The chain combines TRBV19 with TRBJ1-3, with D possibly TRBD1 on 6 matching bases. Germline V gene lookup returns CDR1 LNHDA and CDR2 SQIVND (reference sequence). V was clipped by 11 bases and J by 0 bases, with 14 bases between them. The CDR3 is 14 amino acids. The CDR3 spells CAVGQPGSGNTIYF. The CDR3 DNA follows: TGTGCCGTCGGACAGCCCGGCTCTGGAAACACCATATATTTT.

This clone is judged medium-sized. The rearrangement links TRBV6-5 to TRBJ2-7; the D gene is possibly TRBD1 (6 bases). Trimming left V 10 bases short and J 3 bases short, with 16 bases between. Germline CDR1 and CDR2: MNHEY and SVGAGI. This CDR3 has 13 amino acids. The CDR3 sequence: CATRGPRGYEQYF. In DNA form, the CDR3 reads TGTGCCACCCGAGGGCCCAGGGGCTACGAGCAGTACTTC.

This clone was recorded only once. The chain is built from TRBV7-9 and TRBJ2-5, with a weak D call TRBD1 (8 bases). V lost 5 bases to trimming and J lost 4 bases, with 17 bases between them. Per the germline V gene, CDR1 is SEHNR and CDR2 is FQNEAQ (reference sequence). The length of the CDR3 is 15 residues. CDR3 sequence reads: CASSRFTGGGETQYF. As DNA, the CDR3 is TGTGCCAGCAGCCGATTCACAGGGGGGGGAGAGACCCAGTACTTC.

The chain recombines TRBV6-1 with TRBJ2-5; D remains unclear. Germline assignment: CDR1 MNHNS and CDR2 SASEGT. Between the trimmed V and J ends, which lost 0 bases and 4 bases, there was a span of 6 bases. This CDR3 comprises 13 residues. CDR3 bases: TGTGCCAGCAGTGAAGCGCCGGGAGAGACCCAGTACTTC. The encoded protein is CASSEAPGETQYF.

The chain has TRBV18 and TRBJ2-7; 8 nucleotides line up with TRBD2. The CDR3 length is 13 residues. V gave up 6 bases and J gave up 7 bases; unmatched junction bases: 8. Germline V CDR1 and CDR2: KGHSH, LQKENI. CDR3 bases: TGTGCCAGCTCCCCTAGCGGCGGGGGGGAGCAGTACTTC. It translates to CASSPSGGGEQYF.

The sample holds one count of this clone. V usage is TRBV27 and J usage is TRBJ2-1; the match to TRBD1 covers 7 bases. CDR3 length equals 15 residues. Trimming at V came to 5 bases and at J to 4 bases, leaving 8 bases not matched to a gene. Germline CDR1 MNHEY, CDR2 SMNVEV (reference sequence). CDR3 DNA sequence: TGTGCCAGCAGTCCCGGGACAGACGTATACAATGAGCAGTTCTTC. Translated, it gives CASSPGTDVYNEQFF.

This chain connects TRBV18 to TRBJ2-7; D is perhaps TRBD1 (6 bases). V was cut by 5 bases and J by 0 bases, with 14 bases left in between. Germline V gene sequence: CDR1 KGHSH, CDR2 LQKENI. The CDR3 runs 15 residues. The CDR3 loop is CASSSKDSLSYEQYF. The CDR3 DNA follows: TGTGCCAGCTCATCTAAGGACAGTCTCTCCTACGAGCAGTACTTC.

This clone occurred once. V usage is TRBV2 and J usage is TRBJ2-1, with 10 bases that match TRBD2. Germline V gene data show CDR1 as SNHLY and CDR2 as FYNNEI. The CDR3 has 14 amino acids. The V gene end was trimmed by 8 bases and the J gene end by 9 bases; junction bases not matched to a gene: 10. This CDR3 reads CASRWLAGAGEQFF. In nucleotides, the CDR3 is TGTGCCAGCCGGTGGCTAGCGGGAGCAGGTGAGCAGTTCTTC.

CDR3 sequence reads: CASSGGLAQETQYF. The CDR3, as DNA: TGTGCCAGCAGTGGGGGACTAGCTCAAGAGACCCAGTACTTC. J is TRBJ2-5 and V is TRBV2; 9 bases align to TRBD2. Germline lookup yields CDR1 SNHLY and CDR2 FYNNEI. V trimming: 4 bases; J trimming: 2 bases; junction bases outside the gene matches: 2. The CDR3 has 14 residues. Full variable domain (rest looked up from reference TRBV2 and TRBJ2-5): EPEVTQTPSHQVTQMGQEVILRCVPISNHLYFYWYRQILGQKVEFLVSFYNNEISEKSEIFDDQFSVERPDGSNFTLKIRSTKLEDSAMYFCASSGGLAQETQYFGPGTRLLVL.

The V and J genes are TRBV13 and TRBJ2-7; 9 bases are a match to TRBD2. The CDR3 has 15 residues. Germline V CDR1 and CDR2: PRHDT, FYEKMQ (reference sequence). V shed 2 bases and J 5 bases; nucleotides not matched to a gene: 7. The DNA for the CDR3 is TGTGCCAGCAGCTTATCTGCGGGAGGGTGGGACGAGCAGTACTTC. Translated: CASSLSAGGWDEQYF.

V and J are TRBV9 and TRBJ2-2, with 7 bases fitting TRBD1. This CDR3 is built from 14 residues. V trimming: 4 bases; J trimming: 7 bases; junction bases outside the gene matches: 7. Germline CDR1 SGDLS, CDR2 YYNGEE. The CDR3 loop is CASSPQTGLGELFF. In DNA, the CDR3 is TGTGCCAGCAGCCCCCAGACAGGGCTCGGGGAGCTGTTTTTT.

This chain links TRBV11-2 with TRBJ2-7, with TRBD2 identical over 12 bases. The CDR3 covers 15 residues. CDR1 and CDR2 from the germline V gene are SGHAT and FQNNGV. V shed 0 bases and J 3 bases; nucleotides not matched to a gene: 0. CDR3 in amino acids: CASSLELAGGYEQYF. CDR3 in DNA: TGTGCCAGCAGCTTAGAACTAGCGGGAGGCTACGAGCAGTACTTC.

V gene TRBV6-5 combines with J gene TRBJ1-5; 9 bases agree with TRBD1. Germline CDR1 is MNHEY and CDR2 is SVGAGI. The CDR3 runs 15 residues. V was clipped by 6 bases and J by 1 base; unmatched bases: 4. CDR3 DNA: TGTGCCAGCAGAACAGGGGGCGGGAGCAATCAGCCCCAGCATTTT. Its translation is CASRTGGGSNQPQHF.

J is TRBJ2-1 and V is TRBV5-4; TRBD1 matches at 7 bases. The CDR3 sequence is 12 residues long. V lost 0 bases and J lost 10; bases outside the gene matches: 1. Germline-derived CDR1 and CDR2 are SGHNT and YYREEE (reference sequence). This CDR3 is CASSLGQGEQFF. The CDR3 DNA reads as TGTGCCAGCAGCTTGGGACAGGGAGAGCAGTTCTTC.

The table lists this clone with a count of one. Other nucleotide sequences from this sample produce the same CDR3. This chain joins TRBV7-8 and TRBJ2-1; possible D gene TRBD2, 5 bases. CDR1 SGHVS and CDR2 FQNEAQ come from the germline V gene. The CDR3 is made up of 13 amino acids. Trimming left V 5 bases short and J 6 bases short, with 11 bases between. The CDR3 DNA sequence: TGTGCCAGCAGCCCTAGGACTGGCAATGAGCAGTTCTTC. As protein: CASSPRTGNEQFF.

A single count supports this clone. This chain connects TRBV11-2 to TRBJ2-5, with TRBD1 matching 9 bases. The germline CDR1 and CDR2 sequences are SGHAT and FQNNGV. This CDR3 contains 15 residues. After removal of 6 bases from V and 2 bases from J, the junction contained 7 bases not matched to a gene. The CDR3 coding sequence is TGTGCCAGCAGGCCGGGGACAGGGAATCAAGAGACCCAGTACTTC. Protein: CASRPGTGNQETQYF.

This sequence joins TRBV5-6 and TRBJ2-7; unclear D gene. Germline CDR1 SGHDT, CDR2 YYEEEE. This CDR3 has 14 amino acids. V dropped 5 bases and J dropped 3 bases, with 15 bases sitting between them. CDR3 nucleotides: TGTGCCAGCAGTCATTCTGCGACTTTCTACGAGCAGTACTTC. Residues: CASSHSATFYEQYF. Together with reference TRBV5-6 and TRBJ2-7, the CDR3 gives the full variable domain: DAGVTQSPTHLIKTRGQQVTLRCSPKSGHDTVSWYQQALGQGPQFIFQYYEEEERQRGNFPDRFSGHQFPNYSSELNVNALLLGDSALYLCASSHSATFYEQYFGPGTRLTVT.

J is TRBJ2-5 and V is TRBV7-9; 12 bases align to TRBD2. Germline assignment: CDR1 SEHNR and CDR2 FQNEAQ (reference sequence). This CDR3 contains 16 residues. The ends lost 7 bases at V and 0 bases at J; junction bases unmatched: 6. CDR3 DNA: TGTGCCAGCACCCCCGGACTAGCGGGATACCAAGAGACCCAGTACTTC. This gives the protein CASTPGLAGYQETQYF.

This clone was counted a single time. For the CDR3, the DNA is TGTGCCAGCAGCTCCCGTAGTAGCGGGAGGGCAGATACGCAGTATTTT. Protein: CASSSRSSGRADTQYF. This chain connects TRBV5-4 to TRBJ2-3; 11 bases fit TRBD2. V shed 3 bases, J shed 4 bases, and the junction held 7 bases outside the gene matches. The CDR3 runs to 16 residues. Germline CDR1 and CDR2: SGHNT and YYREEE (reference sequence).

The CDR3 DNA is TGTGCCAGCAGCTTCGCCGGGACAGACTACAATGAGCAGTTCTTC. This gives the protein CASSFAGTDYNEQFF. The V gene is TRBV5-5, the J gene TRBJ2-1; 7 nucleotides align to TRBD1. From germline, CDR1 is SGHKS and CDR2 YYEKEE (reference sequence). Trimming cost V 2 bases and J 3 bases; bases outside gene matches: 5. This CDR3 has 15 amino acids. The whole variable domain, remainder taken from reference TRBV5-5 and TRBJ2-1, is DAGVTQSPTHLIKTRGQQVTLRCSPISGHKSVSWYQQVLGQGPQFIFQYYEKEERGRGNFPDRFSARQFPNYSSELNVNALLLGDSALYLCASSFAGTDYNEQFFGPGTRLTVL.

V and J are TRBV4-1 and TRBJ2-5; D is perhaps TRBD2 (6 bases). Germline loops: CDR1 MGHRA, CDR2 YSYEKL. The V gene lost 4 bases and the J gene lost 5 bases, with 14 bases spanning the gap. This CDR3 contains 14 residues. The CDR3 nucleotides read TGCGCCAGCAGCCGCCCTCGGGAGAGCGAGACCCAGTACTTC. The encoded protein is CASSRPRESETQYF.

The CDR3: CASSVSDGFGETQYF. The CDR3 nucleotides are TGTGCCAGCAGCGTATCCGACGGGTTCGGAGAGACCCAGTACTTC. The V and J genes are TRBV9 and TRBJ2-5; D is unclear. The germline V and J ends were trimmed by 1 base and 4 bases, with 14 bases remaining between them. The CDR3 runs 15 residues. From germline, CDR1 is SGDLS and CDR2 YYNGEE. The full variable domain, in which reference TRBV9 and TRBJ2-5 provide the parts outside the CDR3, is DSGVTQTPKHLITATGQRVTLRCSPRSGDLSVYWYQQSLDQGLQFLIQYYNGEERAKGNILERFSAQQFPDLHSELNLSSLELGDSALYFCASSVSDGFGETQYFGPGTRLLVL.

This clone was seen more than once but under ten times. J is TRBJ2-3 and V is TRBV13; TRBD2 agrees at 10 bases. From germline, CDR1 is PRHDT and CDR2 FYEKMQ (reference sequence). The CDR3 loop spans 16 amino acids. The V segment lost 5 bases and the J segment 14 bases; nucleotides outside the gene matches: 19. The CDR3 here is CASSPQPGLAQRYAYF. CDR3 in DNA: TGTGCCAGCAGCCCACAGCCGGGACTAGCGCAAAGATACGCGTATTTT.

V usage is TRBV29-1 and J usage is TRBJ1-4; no clear D. Germline V lookup: CDR1 SQVTM, CDR2 ANQGSEA. With 6 bases removed from V and 4 bases from J, the gap between germline ends came to 6 bases. The CDR3 spans 11 residues. CDR3 loop: CSVELNEKLFF. CDR3 in DNA: TGCAGCGTCGAGCTTAATGAAAAACTGTTTTTT.

The chain couples TRBV7-8 to TRBJ1-3; the D is unclear. Germline assignment: CDR1 SGHVS and CDR2 FQNEAQ. There are 13 residues in the CDR3. V lost 4 bases to trimming and J lost 4 bases, with 8 bases between them. The DNA of the CDR3 is TGTGCCAGCAGCTCTTCTCAGGGAAACACCATATATTTT. Translated: CASSSSQGNTIYF.

The chain couples TRBV6-5 to TRBJ2-7, with 9 bases matching TRBD1. With V trimmed by 5 bases and J by 6 bases, 11 bases remained unmatched. Looked up from germline, CDR1 is MNHEY and CDR2 is SVGAGI. The CDR3 totals 15 residues. CDR3 DNA: TGTGCCAGCAGTCGCAAGCCGGGACAGGGACGCGAGCAGTACTTC. Protein product: CASSRKPGQGREQYF.

The rearrangement uses TRBV6-1 and TRBJ2-7; TRBD2 aligns across 8 bases. The ends lost 7 bases at V and 4 bases at J; junction bases unmatched: 9. CDR1 and CDR2 from the germline V gene are MNHNS and SASEGT. The CDR3 contains 14 residues. The CDR3 spells CASTSGTRGYEQYF. CDR3 DNA: TGTGCCAGCACATCCGGGACTAGAGGGTACGAGCAGTACTTC.

This chain joins TRBV29-1 and TRBJ2-3; TRBD1 aligns across 10 bases. V shed 5 bases, J shed 14 bases, and the junction held 19 bases outside the gene matches. CDR1 and CDR2 (germline): SQVTM, ANQGSEA. There are 15 residues in the CDR3. CDR3 protein: CSVQIRTGGNRYAYF. In DNA, the CDR3 is TGCAGCGTTCAAATCCGGACAGGGGGGAACAGATACGCGTATTTT.

The chain joins TRBV11-2 to TRBJ2-7; tentative D call: TRBD1 (6 bases). Trimming cost V 5 bases and J 4 bases, with 9 bases left between them. CDR1 and CDR2 from the germline V gene are SGHAT and FQNNGV. The CDR3 has 12 residues. The CDR3 protein is CASSKQGYEQYF. DNA for the CDR3: TGTGCCAGCAGCAAACAGGGATACGAGCAGTACTTC.